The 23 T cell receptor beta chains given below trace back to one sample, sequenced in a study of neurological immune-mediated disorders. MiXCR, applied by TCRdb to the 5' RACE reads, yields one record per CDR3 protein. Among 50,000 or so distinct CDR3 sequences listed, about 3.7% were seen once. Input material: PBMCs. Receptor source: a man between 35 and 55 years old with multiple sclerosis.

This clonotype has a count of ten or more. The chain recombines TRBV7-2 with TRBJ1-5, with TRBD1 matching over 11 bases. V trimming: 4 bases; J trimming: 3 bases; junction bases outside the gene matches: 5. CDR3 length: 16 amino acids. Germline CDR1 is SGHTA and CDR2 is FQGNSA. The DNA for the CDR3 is TGTGCCAGCAGCTACCGGGACAGGGGGTTCAATCAGCCCCAGCATTTT. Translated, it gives CASSYRDRGFNQPQHF.

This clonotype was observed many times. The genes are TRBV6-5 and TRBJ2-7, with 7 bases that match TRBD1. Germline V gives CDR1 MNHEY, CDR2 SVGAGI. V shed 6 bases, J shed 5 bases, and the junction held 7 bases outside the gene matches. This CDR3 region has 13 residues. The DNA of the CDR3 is TGTGCCAGCAGCTCGGGACAGCTCCACGAGCAGTACTTC. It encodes CASSSGQLHEQYF.

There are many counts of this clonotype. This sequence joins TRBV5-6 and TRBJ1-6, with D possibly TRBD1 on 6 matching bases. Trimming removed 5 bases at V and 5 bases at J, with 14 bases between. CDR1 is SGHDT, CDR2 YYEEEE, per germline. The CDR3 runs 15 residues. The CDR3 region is CASSSQGSDNSPLHF. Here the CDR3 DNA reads TGTGCCAGCAGTTCTCAGGGGTCGGATAATTCACCCCTCCACTTT.

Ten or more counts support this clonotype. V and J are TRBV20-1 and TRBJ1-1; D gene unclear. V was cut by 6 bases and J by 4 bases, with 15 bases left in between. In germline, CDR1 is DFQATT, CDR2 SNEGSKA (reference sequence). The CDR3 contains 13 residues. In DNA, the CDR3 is TGCAGTGCCTCCCGGTCTGGCGGCACTGAAGCTTTCTTT. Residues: CSASRSGGTEAFF.

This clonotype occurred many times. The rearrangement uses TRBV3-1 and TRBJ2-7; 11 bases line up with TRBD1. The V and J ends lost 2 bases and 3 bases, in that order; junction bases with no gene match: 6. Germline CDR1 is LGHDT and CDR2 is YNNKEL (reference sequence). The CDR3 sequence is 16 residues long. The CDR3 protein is CASSQYGTGGVYEQYF. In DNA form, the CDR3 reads TGTGCCAGCAGCCAATACGGGACAGGGGGTGTCTACGAGCAGTACTTC.

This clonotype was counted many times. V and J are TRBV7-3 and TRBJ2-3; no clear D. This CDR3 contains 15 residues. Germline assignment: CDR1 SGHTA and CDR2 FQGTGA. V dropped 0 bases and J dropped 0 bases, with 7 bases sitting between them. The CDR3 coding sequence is TGTGCCAGCAGCTTAACCTACGCTAGCACAGATACGCAGTATTTT. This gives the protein CASSLTYASTDTQYF.

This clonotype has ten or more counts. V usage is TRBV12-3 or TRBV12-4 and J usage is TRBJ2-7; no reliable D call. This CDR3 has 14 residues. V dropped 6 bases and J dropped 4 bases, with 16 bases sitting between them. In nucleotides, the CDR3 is TGTGCCAGCAGCCTCGTTACCCAAGGGTACGAGCAGTACTTC. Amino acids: CASSLVTQGYEQYF.

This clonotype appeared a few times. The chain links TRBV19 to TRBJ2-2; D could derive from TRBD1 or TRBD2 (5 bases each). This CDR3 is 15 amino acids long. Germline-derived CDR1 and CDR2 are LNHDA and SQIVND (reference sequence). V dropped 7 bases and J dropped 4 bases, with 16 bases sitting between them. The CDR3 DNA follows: TGTGCCAGTACTAATGGGGACCTCAGCACCGGGGAGCTGTTTTTT. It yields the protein CASTNGDLSTGELFF.

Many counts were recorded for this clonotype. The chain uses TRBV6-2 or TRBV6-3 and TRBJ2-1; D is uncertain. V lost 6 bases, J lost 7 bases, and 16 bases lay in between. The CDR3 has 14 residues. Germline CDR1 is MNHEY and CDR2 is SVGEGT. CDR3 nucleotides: TGTGCCAGCAGGGACCCCTCTAGGTGGAATGAGCAGTTCTTC. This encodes CASRDPSRWNEQFF.

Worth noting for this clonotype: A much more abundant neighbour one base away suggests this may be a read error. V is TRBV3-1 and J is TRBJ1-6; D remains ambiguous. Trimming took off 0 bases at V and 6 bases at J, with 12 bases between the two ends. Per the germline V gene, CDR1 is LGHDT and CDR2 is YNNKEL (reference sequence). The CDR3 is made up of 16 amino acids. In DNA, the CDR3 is TGTGCCAGCAGCCAAGAACCGGGCGCGATTAATTCACCCCTCCACTTT. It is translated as CASSQEPGAINSPLHF.

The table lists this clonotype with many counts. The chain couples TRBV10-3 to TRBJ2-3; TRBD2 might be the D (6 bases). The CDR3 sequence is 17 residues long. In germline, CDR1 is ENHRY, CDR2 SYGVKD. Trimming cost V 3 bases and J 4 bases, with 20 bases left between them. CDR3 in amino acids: CAISDTTRFGGPDTQYF. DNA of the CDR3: TGTGCCATCAGTGATACCACTAGATTCGGGGGACCAGATACGCAGTATTTT.

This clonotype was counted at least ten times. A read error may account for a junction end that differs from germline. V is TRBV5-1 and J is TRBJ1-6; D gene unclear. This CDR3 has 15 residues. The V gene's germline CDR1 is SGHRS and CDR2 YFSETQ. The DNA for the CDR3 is TGCGCCAGCAGCCCTGAGGGAAGGTATAATTCACCCCTCAACTTT. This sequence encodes CASSPEGRYNSPLNF.

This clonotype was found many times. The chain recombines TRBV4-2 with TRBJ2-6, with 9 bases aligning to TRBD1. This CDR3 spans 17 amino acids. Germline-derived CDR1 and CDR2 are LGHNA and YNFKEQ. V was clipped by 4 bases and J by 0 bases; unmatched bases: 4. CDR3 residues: CASSPGTGSSGANVLTF. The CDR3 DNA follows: TGTGCCAGCAGCCCGGGGACAGGGAGCTCTGGGGCCAACGTCCTGACTTTC.

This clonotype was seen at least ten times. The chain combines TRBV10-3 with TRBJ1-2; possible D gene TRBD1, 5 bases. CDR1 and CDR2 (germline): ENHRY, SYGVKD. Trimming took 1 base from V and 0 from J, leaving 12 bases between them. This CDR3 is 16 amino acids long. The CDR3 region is CAISELGGRTNYGYTF. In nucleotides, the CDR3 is TGTGCCATCAGTGAGTTGGGGGGACGGACTAACTATGGCTACACCTTC.

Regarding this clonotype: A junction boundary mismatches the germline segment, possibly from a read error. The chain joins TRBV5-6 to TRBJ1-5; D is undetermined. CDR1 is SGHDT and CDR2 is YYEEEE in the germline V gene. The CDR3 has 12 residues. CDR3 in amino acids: CASSRLNQPQNF. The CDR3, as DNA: TGTGCCAGCAGCAGACTAAATCAGCCCCAGAATTTT. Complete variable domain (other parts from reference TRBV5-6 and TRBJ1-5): DAGVTQSPTHLIKTRGQQVTLRCSPKSGHDTVSWYQQALGQGPQFIFQYYEEEERQRGNFPDRFSGHQFPNYSSELNVNALLLGDSALYLCASSRLNQPQNFGDGTRLSIL.

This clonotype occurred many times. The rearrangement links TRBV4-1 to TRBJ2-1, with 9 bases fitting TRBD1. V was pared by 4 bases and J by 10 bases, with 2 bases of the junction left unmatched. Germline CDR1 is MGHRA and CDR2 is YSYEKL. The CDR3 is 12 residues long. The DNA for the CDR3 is TGCGCCAGCAGCCTTACAGGGGGCGAGCAGTTCTTC. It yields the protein CASSLTGGEQFF.

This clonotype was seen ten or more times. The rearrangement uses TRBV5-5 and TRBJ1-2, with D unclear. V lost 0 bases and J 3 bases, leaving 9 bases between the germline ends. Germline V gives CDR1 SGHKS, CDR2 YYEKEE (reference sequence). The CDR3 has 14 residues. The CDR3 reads CASSLADADYGYTF. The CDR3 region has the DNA TGTGCCAGCAGCTTGGCCGATGCGGACTATGGCTACACCTTC.

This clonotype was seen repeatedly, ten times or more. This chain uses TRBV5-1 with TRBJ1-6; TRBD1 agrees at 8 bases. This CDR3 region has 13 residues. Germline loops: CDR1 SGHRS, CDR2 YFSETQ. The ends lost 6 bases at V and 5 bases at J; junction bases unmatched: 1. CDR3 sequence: CASTDRDNSPLHF. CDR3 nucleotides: TGCGCCAGCACGGACAGGGATAATTCACCCCTCCACTTT.

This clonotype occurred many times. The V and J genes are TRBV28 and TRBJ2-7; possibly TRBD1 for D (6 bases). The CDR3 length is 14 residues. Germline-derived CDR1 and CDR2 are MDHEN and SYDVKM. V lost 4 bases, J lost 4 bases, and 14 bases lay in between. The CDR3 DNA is TGTGCCAGCAGTTCCCGGGACACGGGATACGAGCAGTACTTC. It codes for CASSSRDTGYEQYF.

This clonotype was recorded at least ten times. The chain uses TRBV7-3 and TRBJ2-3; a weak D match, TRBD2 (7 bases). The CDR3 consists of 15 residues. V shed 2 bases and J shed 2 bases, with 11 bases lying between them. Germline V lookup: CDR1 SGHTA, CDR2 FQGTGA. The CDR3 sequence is CASSLGGALTDTQYF. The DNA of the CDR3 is TGTGCCAGCAGCTTAGGGGGGGCCCTCACAGATACGCAGTATTTT.

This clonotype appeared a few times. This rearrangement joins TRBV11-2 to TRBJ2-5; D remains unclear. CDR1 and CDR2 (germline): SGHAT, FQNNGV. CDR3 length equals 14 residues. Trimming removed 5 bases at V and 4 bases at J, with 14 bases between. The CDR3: CASSPVYAPETQYF. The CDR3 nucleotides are TGTGCCAGCAGCCCCGTTTACGCCCCAGAGACCCAGTACTTC.

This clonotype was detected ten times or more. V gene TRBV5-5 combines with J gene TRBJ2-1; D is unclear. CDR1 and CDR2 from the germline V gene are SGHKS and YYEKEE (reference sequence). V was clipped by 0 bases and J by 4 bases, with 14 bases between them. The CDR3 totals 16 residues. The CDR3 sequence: CASSLAWAPSYNEQFF. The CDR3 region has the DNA TGTGCCAGCAGCTTGGCCTGGGCACCGTCTTACAATGAGCAGTTCTTC.

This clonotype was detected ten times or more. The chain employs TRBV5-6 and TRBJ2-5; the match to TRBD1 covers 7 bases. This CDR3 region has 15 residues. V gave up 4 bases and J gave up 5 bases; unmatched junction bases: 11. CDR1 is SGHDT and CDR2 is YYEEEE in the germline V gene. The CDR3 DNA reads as TGTGCCAGCAGCGTGAGGGGGCGGAGTAAGGAGACCCAGTACTTC. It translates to CASSVRGRSKETQYF.